Following are 5 T cell receptor beta chains from one sample sequenced in a study of T-cell reconstitution after alpha-beta-depleted transplantation in children. Preparation of the TCRbeta library used unique molecular identifiers. TCRdb ran MiXCR on the PCR reads and lists one entry per CDR3 protein. The top ten hold roughly 30% of the sample, which has 200,000 to 250,000 distinct CDR3 sequences, approximately 10% seen once. Sequenced material: PBMCs, taken before TCRalphabeta/CD19-depleted stem cell transplant. Source of these receptors: a child younger than two with acute myeloid leukemia, due to receive a stem cell transplant.

Notes on this clonotype: This may come from a read error, since a much larger clone is one base off. It is likely a read error, because the conserved phenylalanine at the end of the CDR3 is missing. J is TRBJ1-1 and V is TRBV29-1; D is unclear. CDR1 is SQVTM and CDR2 is ANQGSEA in the germline V gene. This CDR3 is 13 amino acids long. The V end lost 4 bases, the J end lost 4 bases, and 13 bases lay between the germline ends. In DNA form, the CDR3 reads TGCAGCGTTGGACATACGACCGGCACTGAAGCTTTCTTA. Translation: CSVGHTTGTEAFL.

This clonotype was seen repeatedly, ten times or more. The gene calls are TRBV4-1 and TRBJ1-1; D is possibly TRBD1 (6 bases). CDR3 length: 17 amino acids. Germline lookup yields CDR1 MGHRA and CDR2 YSYEKL. Trimming removed 3 bases from V and 1 base from J, with 18 bases in between. Here the CDR3 DNA reads TGCGCCAGCAGCCACCCCTACGCACAGGGAAGGAACACTGAAGCTTTCTTT. Amino acid sequence: CASSHPYAQGRNTEAFF.

This clonotype was seen at least ten times. The rearrangement joins TRBV12-3 or TRBV12-4 to TRBJ1-5, with D hard to call. CDR3 size: 12 residues. V lost 6 bases to trimming and J lost 7 bases, with 10 bases between them. The CDR3 sequence: CASRDVGQPQHF. The CDR3 region has the DNA TGTGCCAGCAGGGACGTGGGGCAGCCCCAGCATTTT.

This clonotype was seen repeatedly, ten times or more. The chain combines TRBV7-9 with TRBJ2-5, with D maybe TRBD2 (6 bases). The length of the CDR3 is 13 residues. The germline CDR1 and CDR2 sequences are SEHNR and FQNEAQ (reference sequence). CDR3 sequence (DNA): TGTGCGTTCGACGGGGAGGAGGGAGAGACCCAGTACTTC. Its translation: CAFDGEEGETQYF.

The sample holds many counts of this clonotype. This chain joins TRBV20-1 and TRBJ2-7, with 8 bases fitting TRBD2. Germline-derived CDR1 and CDR2 are DFQATT and SNEGSKA (reference sequence). V lost 2 bases and J lost 1; bases outside the gene matches: 10. The CDR3 is 16 residues long. The DNA of the CDR3 is TGCAGTGCTAGAATCCGGGGGGGAAGCGGTTCCTACGAGCAGTACTTC. This codes for CSARIRGGSGSYEQYF.